This entry is about one TCR beta chain. This sample is drawn from a study of blood T cell repertoires in COVID-19. This table comes from immunoSEQ multiplex PCR, and its TCRdb copy is limited to in-frame clones, with some not included. The sample lists under 300,000 clones, under 90% occurring once. The sequence was obtained from a woman aged 40 to 49 who had recovered from COVID-19. The sequencing input was PBMCs or T cells enriched from blood (not recorded which).

As DNA, the CDR3 is TGCAGCGTCGGACACCGCTCCTACGAGCAGTACTTC. Translated, it gives CSVGHRSYEQYF. The genes are TRBV29-1 and TRBJ2-7, with D possibly TRBD1 on 5 matching bases. CDR3 length equals 12 residues. CDR1 and CDR2 from the germline V gene are SQVTM and ANQGSEA. Trimming stripped 6 bases from V and 0 bases from J, with 9 bases between.